This T cell receptor (beta chain) was sequenced in a study of shared clonotypes between healthy human individuals (TCRdb year 2020). At the level of the whole study: The cohort comprised a couple of women and three men aged 18 to 49 years. Per donor, leukapheresis produced somewhere between about 0.8 and 9 billion PBMCs. For each donor, three plates each were used for CD4 naive and CD4 memory, two plates were used for CD8 naive, and one plate was used for CD8 memory. To estimate repertoire size and how much clonotype sharing occurs between individuals, the study deeply sequenced the blood TCR repertoires of five healthy adults. To increase sequencing depth and limit assay-specific biases, different laboratories used diverse techniques to prepare libraries and sequence TCR repertoires. Results and caveats for the whole study, not just this receptor: Across four donors, approximately 5% of naive CD4, roughly 3.5% of naive CD8, approximately 2.5% of memory CD4, and approximately 0.42% of memory CD8 clonotypes were shared. Incomplete sequencing was indicated by rarefaction of sorted-subset datasets, despite the large sequencing depth. The small number of donors limited the genetic and exposure-history diversity represented. Clonotypes shared by all four sorted-subset donors showed higher generation probabilities than non-shared clonotypes. Naive subsets generally had larger estimated clonotype richness than memory subsets. Sampling was restricted to blood, and TCR repertoires in tissues likely differ from the TCR repertoires found in blood. Based on pairwise subsampling, the degree of clonotype sharing among donors was expected to be affected by sequencing depth.

Using the deep immunoSEQ assay, multiplex PCR amplified TCR CDR3 regions from genomic DNA. Extracted genomic DNA from each cell subset was spread evenly across all wells of several immunoSEQ 96-well plates, with each plate serving as a replicate. For sorted subsets, about 220 ng of genomic DNA, equivalent to 25,000 to 35,000 T cell genomes, went into each replicate PCR. The purified libraries were quantified using a Qubit 3.0 fluorometer, sized with a Bioanalyzer 2100, and then quantified again using the KAPA Library Quantification kit. Every immunoSEQ 96-well plate was sequenced on a dedicated single-read 150-cycle Illumina NextSeq 550 flow cell. Regarding the original processing steps: Because the immunoSEQ output held only junctional sequences and lacked quality scores, the filtering could not match the filtering applied to full-length reads. Sequences were annotated with PyIR, a Python wrapper for IgBLAST v1.9, and V/J genes and CDR3 were assigned using IMGT germline references. Reads were filtered out if the reads had weak V/J assignments (E-value above 1e-6), no CDR3, stop codons, out-of-frame junctions, or ambiguous translated residues. V3J clonotypes were defined as sequences sharing an identical inferred V gene, J gene, and CDR3 amino acid sequence. Percentage overlap between repertoires was computed as shared unique clonotypes divided by the size of the smaller repertoire. Richness of each repertoire was evaluated using RTK rarefaction, the Chao1 estimator, and Recon v2.1 estimates of unobserved clonotypes. For all TCRbeta clonotypes obtained by the gDNA method from a handful of donors, generation probabilities were computed with OLGA. TCRdb obtained this table from immuneACCESS and retained in-frame rearrangements with V and J assigned. These tables miss some clones; where compared with another copy, unresolved V genes account for less than half of the shortfall, and the remainder is unexplained. V, J and clone size were drawn from that table, and D and trimming were deduced from the DNA. The sample table holds approximately 840,000 clones, of which 96% were seen once. The ten largest clones take up over 0.2% of the sample.

On this clone itself: Its antigen is still unknown. One base away there is no much larger clone; base qualities are not given.

According to the germline V gene (reference sequence), CDR1 reads MNHEY and CDR2 reads SMNVEV. From its cysteine to its phenylalanine, the CDR3 spans 15 amino acids. Of all the DNA, just the CDR3 is kept, 45 bases in frame from base 1. Between the V and J ends, shortened by 2 bases and 5 bases respectively, the junction contains 13 bases. CD8 naive samples consisted of CD45RO-negative cells that were positively selected for CCR7, yielding a CD45RA+CCR7+ population without TemRA cells. Donors were healthy HIV-negative adults with no recently reported acute infections or vaccinations. All donors were Caucasian adults living in Nashville, Tennessee, USA. Blood was obtained by leukapheresis, after which PBMCs were separated by Ficoll-Histopaque density gradient centrifugation and cryopreserved in liquid nitrogen vapor phase. Purity and quantity of every magnetically sorted T cell population were checked by analytical flow cytometry. Genomic DNA was isolated from every sorted fraction and measured by UV absorbance on a Nanodrop 2000c.

The material sequenced was naive CD8+ T cells sorted from blood. The sample's cell subset or site label, in plain terms: CD45RA+CCR7+. In this chain, TRBV27 is recombined with TRBJ1-5; the D gene cannot be resolved reliably. The source is a man aged 25-40 years in good health. CDR3 region: CASSLGVHLDQPQHF. The DNA reads as follows: TGTGCCAGCAGTTTAGGGGTTCACCTCGATCAGCCCCAGCATTTT.